A single sample is the source of the 2 T cell receptor beta chains below, sequenced in a study of T cells in Graves' hyperthyroidism and ophthalmopathy. Amplified regions were TCR beta CDR3 sequences from RNA transcripts. An initial round of RT-PCR targeting the TCR CDR3 relied on the HTBI primer set. In TCRdb, the multiplex PCR reads were re-called with MiXCR into one record per CDR3 protein. The sample shows about 350,000 distinct CDR3 sequences, over 11% of them seen only once. The specimen was blood. The receptors originated from a woman in her 30s with Graves' hyperthyroidism.

In its sample, this clonotype was seen many times. The chain is built from TRBV28 and TRBJ1-2; a possible D gene is TRBD1 (5 bases). The germline V and J ends were trimmed by 6 bases and 4 bases, with 18 bases remaining between them. Germline V gives CDR1 MDHEN, CDR2 SYDVKM. The CDR3 extends over 15 amino acids. The CDR3 coding sequence is TGTGCCAGCAGCCCAGCGTTGAGGGGCGGCTATGGCTACACCTTC. It yields the protein CASSPALRGGYGYTF.

This chain links TRBV13 with TRBJ2-3, with 8 bases matching TRBD1. Trimming took 3 bases from V and 2 from J; bases not matched to a gene: 7. In germline, CDR1 is PRHDT, CDR2 FYEKMQ (reference sequence). The CDR3 consists of 16 residues. The CDR3 region is CASSFGTGVTTDTQYF. CDR3 coding DNA: TGTGCCAGCAGCTTCGGGACAGGAGTTACCACAGATACGCAGTATTTT.